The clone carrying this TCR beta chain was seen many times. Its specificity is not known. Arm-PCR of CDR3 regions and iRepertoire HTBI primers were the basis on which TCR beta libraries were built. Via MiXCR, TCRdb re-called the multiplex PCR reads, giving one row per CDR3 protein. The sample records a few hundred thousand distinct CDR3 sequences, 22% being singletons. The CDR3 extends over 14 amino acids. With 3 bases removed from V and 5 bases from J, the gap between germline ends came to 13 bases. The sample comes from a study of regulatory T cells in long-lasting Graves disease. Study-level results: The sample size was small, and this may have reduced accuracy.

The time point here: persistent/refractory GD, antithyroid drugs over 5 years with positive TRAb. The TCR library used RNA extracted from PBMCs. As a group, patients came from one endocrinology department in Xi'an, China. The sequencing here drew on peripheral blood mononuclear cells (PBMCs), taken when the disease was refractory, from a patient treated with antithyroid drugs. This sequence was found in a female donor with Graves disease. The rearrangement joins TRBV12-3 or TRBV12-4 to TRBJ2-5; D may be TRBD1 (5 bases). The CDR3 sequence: CASSFAGRGETQYF. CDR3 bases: TGTGCCAGCAGTTTCGCAGGGCGAGGCGAGACCCAGTACTTC.